These 21 T cell receptor beta chains came from one sample sequenced in a study of blood T cells in healthy people across ages. Together with a sample-barcoded 5' primer, a J-beta primer mix was included in a second PCR lasting roughly 7 to 11 cycles. Via MiXCR, TCRdb re-called the 5' RACE reads, giving one row per CDR3 protein. This sample has 1 million or so distinct CDR3 sequences, with around 45% found just once. The specimen was blood. All receptors come from a woman aged 60 to 75 in good health.

The gene calls are TRBV10-3 and TRBJ2-1; D is undetermined. V was cut by 10 bases and J by 0 bases, with 13 bases left in between. The CDR3 covers 14 residues. The V gene's germline CDR1 is ENHRY and CDR2 SYGVKD. The CDR3 loop reads CATKVPSSYNEQFF. Here the CDR3 DNA reads TGTGCCACCAAAGTCCCGAGCTCCTACAATGAGCAGTTCTTC.

Worth noting for this clonotype: This may come from a read error, since a much larger clone is one base off. This rearrangement joins TRBV29-1 to TRBJ2-5, with D maybe TRBD1 (6 bases). The CDR3 has 11 amino acids. V lost 7 bases and J 11 bases, leaving 17 bases between the germline ends. Germline V gene data show CDR1 as SQVTM and CDR2 as ANQGSEA. The CDR3 here is CSGETGYKQYF. In DNA form, the CDR3 reads TGCAGCGGGGAGACAGGCTACAAGCAGTACTTC.

This chain uses TRBV20-1 with TRBJ2-7, with D tentatively TRBD1 or TRBD2 (6 bases each). Trimming shortened V by 3 bases and J by 1 base, and 16 bases separated the two germline ends. Germline assignment: CDR1 DFQATT and CDR2 SNEGSKA (reference sequence). The CDR3 runs 15 residues. For the CDR3, the DNA is TGCAGTGCTAGCCCTACGGGGGCACCGTCCTACGAGCAGTACTTC. It is translated as CSASPTGAPSYEQYF.

The CDR3: CASSQGESNSPLHF. The CDR3 region has the DNA TGTGCCAGCAGCCAAGGGGAGAGCAATTCACCCCTCCACTTT. The genes are TRBV3-1 and TRBJ1-6; no clear D. CDR3 size: 14 residues. Germline loops: CDR1 LGHDT, CDR2 YNNKEL (reference sequence). Trimming removed 1 base from V and 7 bases from J, with 8 bases in between. Full variable domain (missing parts from reference TRBV3-1 and TRBJ1-6): DTAVSQTPKYLVTQMGNDKSIKCEQNLGHDTMYWYKQDSKKFLKIMFSYNNKELIINETVPNRFSPKSPDKAHLNLHINSLELGDSAVYFCASSQGESNSPLHFGNGTRLTVT.

The sample holds a few counts of this clonotype. V and J are TRBV7-2 and TRBJ2-1, with 7 bases matching TRBD2. V gave up 0 bases and J gave up 3 bases; unmatched junction bases: 8. Germline V gene data show CDR1 as SGHTA and CDR2 as FQGNSA. This CDR3 region has 17 residues. This chain's CDR3 is CASSLARTRRGYNEQFF. The CDR3 nucleotides are TGTGCCAGCAGCTTAGCGCGGACTAGAAGAGGCTACAATGAGCAGTTCTTC.

V is TRBV20-1 and J is TRBJ2-1, with D possibly being TRBD2 (6 bases). The length of the CDR3 is 13 residues. Trimming removed 6 bases from V and 0 bases from J, with 9 bases in between. CDR1 is DFQATT, CDR2 SNEGSKA, per germline (reference sequence). The chain's CDR3 is CSAKRASYNEQFF. The CDR3 DNA sequence: TGCAGTGCAAAGCGGGCCTCCTACAATGAGCAGTTCTTC.

This clonotype was picked up a small number of times. This chain joins TRBV2 and TRBJ2-6; D gene unclear. The CDR3 runs to 15 residues. Per the germline V gene, CDR1 is SNHLY and CDR2 is FYNNEI. The V end lost 6 bases, the J end lost 2 bases, and 11 bases lay between the germline ends. This CDR3 reads CASRVDGTGANVLTF. CDR3 DNA sequence: TGTGCCAGCAGAGTGGACGGCACTGGGGCCAACGTCCTGACTTTC.

This clonotype appeared once. The genes are TRBV24-1 and TRBJ2-1; TRBD1 matches at 10 bases. The CDR3 is made up of 21 amino acids. J gave up 3 bases and V 0 bases, and 16 bases lay outside the gene matches. CDR1 KGHDR and CDR2 SFDVKD come from the germline V gene. In DNA form, the CDR3 reads TGTGCCACCAGTGATTTGACACCTAAGGGGGGACAGGGGAGAGTCTACAATGAGCAGTTCTTC. This sequence encodes CATSDLTPKGGQGRVYNEQFF.

This chain joins TRBV15 and TRBJ2-1; D unresolved. Trimming cost V 0 bases and J 5 bases, with 8 bases left between them. The CDR3 is 14 residues long. Germline CDR1 LNHNV, CDR2 YYDKDF (reference sequence). CDR3 bases: TGTGCCACCAGCAGAGATAACTCGGACAATGAGCAGTTCTTC. Residues: CATSRDNSDNEQFF.

This clonotype was seen a handful of times. The chain recombines TRBV29-1 with TRBJ1-6, with 7 positions matching TRBD1. V gave up 4 bases and J gave up 8 bases; unmatched junction bases: 5. CDR3 length: 13 amino acids. Germline V gives CDR1 SQVTM, CDR2 ANQGSEA. CDR3 sequence: CSVARDSDSPLHF. As DNA, the CDR3 is TGCAGCGTTGCCCGGGACAGCGATTCACCCCTCCACTTT. The entire variable domain, with the rest obtained from reference TRBV29-1 and TRBJ1-6, is as follows: SAVISQKPSRDICQRGTSLTIQCQVDSQVTMMFWYRQQPGQSLTLIATANQGSEATYESGFVIDKFPISRPNLTFSTLTVSNMSPEDSSIYLCSVARDSDSPLHFGNGTRLTVT.

V gene TRBV21-1 combines with J gene TRBJ2-7; the table's D gene call, TRBD1, was not cross checked with the DNA. TRBV21-1 is tagged as a pseudogene. The CDR3 sequence is 16 residues long. The CDR3 DNA is TGTGCCAGCAGCAAAAGGGGCCAGGATCGACACTACGAGCAGTACTTC. Its protein is CASSKRGQDRHYEQYF.

V is TRBV6-1 and J is TRBJ1-6; D unresolved. Germline V CDR1 and CDR2: MNHNS, SASEGT. This CDR3 contains 12 residues. V was trimmed by 3 bases and J by 14 bases, leaving 11 bases between them. CDR3 sequence (DNA): TGTGCCAGCAGTGACGGGGAACGCGCCCTCCACTTT. As protein: CASSDGERALHF.

The chain employs TRBV15 and TRBJ2-7; 7 bases align to TRBD1. The DNA end lines up better with TRBJ2-5; the J call may be wrong. Looked up from germline, CDR1 is LNHNV and CDR2 is YYDKDF (reference sequence). The CDR3 totals 15 residues. The CDR3 bases are TGTGCCACCAGCAGAGACGACAGGGCCCAAGAGACCCAGTACTTC. Protein product: CATSRDDRAQETQYF.

This chain connects TRBV12-3 or TRBV12-4 to TRBJ2-7, with D perhaps matching TRBD2 (5 bases). V lost 6 bases and J 1 base, leaving 19 bases between the germline ends. This CDR3 contains 16 residues. The CDR3 loop is CASSRTGSRRSYEQYF. CDR3 sequence (DNA): TGTGCCAGCAGCCGCACTGGTTCGAGGAGGTCCTACGAGCAGTACTTC.

This chain connects TRBV7-7 to TRBJ2-1; TRBD1 matches at 9 bases. Per the germline V gene, CDR1 is SSHAT and CDR2 is FNYEAQ (reference sequence). Trimming cost V 5 bases and J 4 bases; bases outside gene matches: 9. The CDR3 is 16 residues long. The CDR3 coding sequence is TGTGCCAGCAGCGCTACGGACAGGGGCCGTTACAATGAGCAGTTCTTC. Protein sequence: CASSATDRGRYNEQFF.

Regarding this clonotype: One end of the junction does not line up with germline, which may come from a read error. The chain has TRBV20-1 and TRBJ2-4; perhaps D is TRBD1 or TRBD2 (5 bases each). This CDR3 has 14 amino acids. Germline V CDR1 and CDR2: DFQATT, SNEGSKA (reference sequence). This chain's CDR3 is CSTRDPRAENIQYF. The CDR3 region has the DNA TGCAGTACTAGAGATCCCAGGGCTGAAAACATTCAGTACTTC.

This chain joins TRBV27 and TRBJ2-7; D call uncertain. The CDR3 length is 13 residues. Germline lookup yields CDR1 MNHEY and CDR2 SMNVEV (reference sequence). Trimming removed 2 bases at V and 3 bases at J, with 8 bases between. The CDR3 bases are TGTGCCAGCAGTTTAGACATCTACTACGAGCAGTACTTC. Translated, it gives CASSLDIYYEQYF.

V gene TRBV5-1 combines with J gene TRBJ2-3; possible D gene TRBD2, 5 bases. The germline V gene encodes CDR1 SGHRS and CDR2 YFSETQ. The CDR3 runs 15 residues. The V gene lost 4 bases and the J gene lost 4 bases, with 16 bases spanning the gap. The CDR3 nucleotides are TGCGCCAGCAGCGACCGAGGGCGGGTGGCAGATACGCAGTATTTT. It translates to CASSDRGRVADTQYF.

The V call is TRBV11-1, the J call TRBJ2-3, with D unresolved. The CDR3 sequence is 14 residues long. Between the trimmed V and J ends, which lost 6 bases and 0 bases, there was a span of 10 bases. The germline V gene has CDR1 SGHAT and CDR2 FQDESV (reference sequence). CDR3 DNA: TGTGCCAGCAGGGTGACACTTAGCACAGATACGCAGTATTTT. Protein: CASRVTLSTDTQYF.

This chain uses TRBV5-1 with TRBJ2-4; possible D gene TRBD1, 6 bases. CDR3 size: 16 residues. V lost 4 bases and J lost 0, with 14 bases in between. Germline assignment: CDR1 SGHRS and CDR2 YFSETQ. Here the CDR3 DNA reads TGCGCCAGCAGCCCCAGGGGTCCAGAAGCCAAAAACATTCAGTACTTC. It translates to CASSPRGPEAKNIQYF. The variable domain in full, completed from reference TRBV5-1 and TRBJ2-4, reads KAGVTQTPRYLIKTRGQQVTLSCSPISGHRSVSWYQQTPGQGLQFLFEYFSETQRNKGNFPGRFSGRQFSNSRSEMNVSTLELGDSALYLCASSPRGPEAKNIQYFGAGTRLSVL.

The chain recombines TRBV13 with TRBJ2-5; 14 bases agree with TRBD2. Germline loops: CDR1 PRHDT, CDR2 FYEKMQ (reference sequence). Losses at the gene ends were 4 bases for V and 0 bases for J; bases not matched to a gene: 4. CDR3 length equals 17 residues. CDR3: CASSSTSGRAYQETQYF. CDR3 coding DNA: TGTGCCAGCAGCTCGACTAGCGGGAGGGCGTACCAAGAGACCCAGTACTTC.